The clone carrying this T cell receptor beta chain came up once. This sample was taken from a study of cytomegalovirus exposure and HLA in healthy donors. Germline lookup yields CDR1 MNHNY and CDR2 SVGAGI (reference sequence). This CDR3 comprises 15 residues. With 7 bases clipped from V and 6 bases from J, the junction kept 12 bases outside the gene matches. Researchers ran the PCR with 60 Vbeta and 13 Jbeta primers. Method: immunoSEQ multiplex PCR; TCRdb's copy keeps in-frame clones and lacks some. The sample has around 250,000 clones; around 90% are singletons. The V call is TRBV6-6, the J call TRBJ1-5; the match to TRBD1 covers 7 bases. This TCR came from a girl aged 2-10 years in good health and CMV-seronegative. Sequenced sample: PBMCs. The CDR3 DNA is TGTGCCAGCAAAATGAAACAGGGGTGGACTCAGCCCCAGCATTTT. Translation gives CASKMKQGWTQPQHF.